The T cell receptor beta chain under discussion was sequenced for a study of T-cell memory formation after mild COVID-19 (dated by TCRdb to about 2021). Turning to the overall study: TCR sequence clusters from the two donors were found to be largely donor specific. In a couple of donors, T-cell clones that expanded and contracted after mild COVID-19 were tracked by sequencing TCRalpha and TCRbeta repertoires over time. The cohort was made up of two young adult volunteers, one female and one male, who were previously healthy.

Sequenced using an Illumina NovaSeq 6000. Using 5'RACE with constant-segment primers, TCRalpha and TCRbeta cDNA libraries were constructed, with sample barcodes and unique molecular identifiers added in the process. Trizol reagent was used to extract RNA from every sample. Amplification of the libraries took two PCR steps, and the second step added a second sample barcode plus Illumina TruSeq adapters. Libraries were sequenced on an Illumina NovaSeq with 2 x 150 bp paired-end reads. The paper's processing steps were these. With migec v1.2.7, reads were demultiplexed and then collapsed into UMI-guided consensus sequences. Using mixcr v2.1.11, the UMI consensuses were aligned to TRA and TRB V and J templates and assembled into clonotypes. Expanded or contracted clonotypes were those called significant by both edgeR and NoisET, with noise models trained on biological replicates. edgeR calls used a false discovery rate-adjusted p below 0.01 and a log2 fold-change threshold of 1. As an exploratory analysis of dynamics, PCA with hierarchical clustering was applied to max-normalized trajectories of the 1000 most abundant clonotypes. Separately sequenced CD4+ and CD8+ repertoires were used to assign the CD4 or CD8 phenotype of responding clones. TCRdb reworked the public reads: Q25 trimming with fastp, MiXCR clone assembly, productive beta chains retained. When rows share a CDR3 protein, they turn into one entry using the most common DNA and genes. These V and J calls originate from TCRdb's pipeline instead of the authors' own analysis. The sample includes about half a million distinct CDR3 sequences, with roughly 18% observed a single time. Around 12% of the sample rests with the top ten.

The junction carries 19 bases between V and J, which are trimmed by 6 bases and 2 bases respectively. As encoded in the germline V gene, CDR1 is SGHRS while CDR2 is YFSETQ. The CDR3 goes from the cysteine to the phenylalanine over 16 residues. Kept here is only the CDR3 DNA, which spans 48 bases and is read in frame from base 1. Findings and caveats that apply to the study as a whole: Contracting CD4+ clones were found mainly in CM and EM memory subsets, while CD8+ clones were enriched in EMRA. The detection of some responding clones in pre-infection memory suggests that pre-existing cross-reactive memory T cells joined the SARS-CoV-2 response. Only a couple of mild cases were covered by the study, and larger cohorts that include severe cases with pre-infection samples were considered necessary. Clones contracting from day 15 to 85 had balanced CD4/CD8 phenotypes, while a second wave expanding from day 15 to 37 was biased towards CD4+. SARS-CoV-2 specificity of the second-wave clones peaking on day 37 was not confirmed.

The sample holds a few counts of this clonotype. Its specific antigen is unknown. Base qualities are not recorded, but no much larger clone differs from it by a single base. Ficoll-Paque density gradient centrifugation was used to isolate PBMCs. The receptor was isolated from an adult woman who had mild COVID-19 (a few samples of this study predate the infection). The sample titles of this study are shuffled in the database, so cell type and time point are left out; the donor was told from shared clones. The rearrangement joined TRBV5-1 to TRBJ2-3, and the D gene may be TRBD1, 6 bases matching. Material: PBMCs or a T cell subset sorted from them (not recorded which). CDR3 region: CASTLLVGQLTDTQYF. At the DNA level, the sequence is TGCGCCAGCACCCTCTTGGTTGGACAGCTCACAGATACGCAGTATTTT.